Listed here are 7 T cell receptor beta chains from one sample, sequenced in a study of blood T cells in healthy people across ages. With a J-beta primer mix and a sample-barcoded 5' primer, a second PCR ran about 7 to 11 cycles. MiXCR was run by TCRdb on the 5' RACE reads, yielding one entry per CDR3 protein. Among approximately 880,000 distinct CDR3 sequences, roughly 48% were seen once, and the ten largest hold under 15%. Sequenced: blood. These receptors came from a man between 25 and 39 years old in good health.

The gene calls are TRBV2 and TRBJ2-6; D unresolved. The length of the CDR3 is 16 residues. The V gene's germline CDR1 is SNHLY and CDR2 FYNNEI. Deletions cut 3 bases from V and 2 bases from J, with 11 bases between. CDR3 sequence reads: CASSDRGIAGANVLTF. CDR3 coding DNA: TGTGCCAGCAGTGATAGAGGTATTGCTGGGGCCAACGTCCTGACTTTC.

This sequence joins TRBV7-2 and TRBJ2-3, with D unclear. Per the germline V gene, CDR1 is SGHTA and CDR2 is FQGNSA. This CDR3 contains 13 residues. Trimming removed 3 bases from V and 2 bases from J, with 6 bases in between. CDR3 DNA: TGTGCCAGCAGCTTCCCTATCACAGATACGCAGTATTTT. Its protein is CASSFPITDTQYF.

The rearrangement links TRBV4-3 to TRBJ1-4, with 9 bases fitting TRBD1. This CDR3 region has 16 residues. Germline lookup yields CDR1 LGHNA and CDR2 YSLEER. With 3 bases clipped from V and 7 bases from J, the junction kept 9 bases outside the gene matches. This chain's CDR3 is CASSHDSGTGSEKLFF. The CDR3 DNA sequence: TGCGCCAGCAGCCACGATAGCGGGACAGGGTCTGAAAAACTGTTTTTT.

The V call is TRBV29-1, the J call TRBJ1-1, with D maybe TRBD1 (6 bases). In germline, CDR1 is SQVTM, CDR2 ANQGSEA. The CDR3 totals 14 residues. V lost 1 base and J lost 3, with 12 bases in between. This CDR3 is CSVEVWGQDTEAFF. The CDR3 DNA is TGCAGCGTTGAAGTATGGGGGCAGGACACTGAAGCTTTCTTT.

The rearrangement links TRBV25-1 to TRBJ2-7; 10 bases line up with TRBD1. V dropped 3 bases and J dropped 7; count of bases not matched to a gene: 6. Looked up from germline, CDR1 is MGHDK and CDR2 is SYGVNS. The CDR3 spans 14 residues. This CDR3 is CASSEWTGGNEQYF. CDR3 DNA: TGTGCCAGCAGTGAGTGGACAGGGGGTAATGAGCAGTACTTC.

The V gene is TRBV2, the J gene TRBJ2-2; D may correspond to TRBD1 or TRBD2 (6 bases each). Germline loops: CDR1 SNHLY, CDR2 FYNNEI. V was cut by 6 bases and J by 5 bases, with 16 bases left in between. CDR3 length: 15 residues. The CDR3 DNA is TGTGCCAGCAGCCCAAGAGGGGGGAGGACCGGGGAGCTGTTTTTT. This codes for CASSPRGGRTGELFF.

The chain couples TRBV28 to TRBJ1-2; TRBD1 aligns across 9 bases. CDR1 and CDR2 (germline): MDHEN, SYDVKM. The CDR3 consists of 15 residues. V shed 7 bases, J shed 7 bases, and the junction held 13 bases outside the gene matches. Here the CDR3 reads CASNPPGTGMSGYTF. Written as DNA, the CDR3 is TGTGCCAGCAACCCACCCGGGACAGGGATGAGTGGCTACACCTTC.